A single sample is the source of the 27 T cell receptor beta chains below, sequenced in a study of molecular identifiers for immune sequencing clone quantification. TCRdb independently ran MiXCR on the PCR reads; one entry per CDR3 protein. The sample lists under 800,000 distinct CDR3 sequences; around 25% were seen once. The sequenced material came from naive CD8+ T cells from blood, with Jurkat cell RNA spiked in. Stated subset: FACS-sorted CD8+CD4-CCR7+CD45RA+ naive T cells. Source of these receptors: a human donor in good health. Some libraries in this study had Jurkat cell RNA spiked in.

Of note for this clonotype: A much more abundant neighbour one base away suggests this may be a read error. The CDR3 coding sequence is TGTGCCAGCAGTGAAGAGTTGGGGGGTGCCCTCGGTCAGCCCCAGCATTTT. It is translated as CASSEELGGALGQPQHF. This chain connects TRBV2 to TRBJ1-5; possible D gene TRBD1, 5 bases. The V gene's germline CDR1 is SNHLY and CDR2 FYNNEI. This CDR3 is 17 amino acids long. The V end was cut by 1 base, the J end by 6 bases, with 19 bases between.

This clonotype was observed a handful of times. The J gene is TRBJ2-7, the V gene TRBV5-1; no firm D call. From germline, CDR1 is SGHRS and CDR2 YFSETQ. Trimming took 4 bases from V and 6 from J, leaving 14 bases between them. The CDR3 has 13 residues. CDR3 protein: CASSPVMGIEQYF. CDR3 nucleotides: TGCGCCAGCAGCCCCGTAATGGGTATCGAGCAGTACTTC.

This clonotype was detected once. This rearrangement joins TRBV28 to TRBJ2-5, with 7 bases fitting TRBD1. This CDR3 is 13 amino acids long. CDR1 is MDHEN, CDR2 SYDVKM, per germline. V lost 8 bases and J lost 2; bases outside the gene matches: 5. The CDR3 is CASGRQGQETQYF. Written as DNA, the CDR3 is TGTGCCAGCGGTCGACAGGGACAAGAGACCCAGTACTTC.

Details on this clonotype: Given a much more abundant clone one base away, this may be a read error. CDR3: CAGSYSQTPRIDQPQHF. The CDR3 DNA follows: TGTGCCGGCAGTTACTCGCAGACTCCTAGGATCGATCAGCCCCAGCATTTT. The chain links TRBV6-2 or TRBV6-3 to TRBJ1-5, with unresolved D. The CDR3 spans 17 residues. Germline assignment: CDR1 MNHEY and CDR2 SVGEGT.

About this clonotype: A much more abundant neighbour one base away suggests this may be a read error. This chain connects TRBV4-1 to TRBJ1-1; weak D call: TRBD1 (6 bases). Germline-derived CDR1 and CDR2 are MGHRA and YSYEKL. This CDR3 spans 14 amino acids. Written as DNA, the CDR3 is TGCGCCAGCTGCCAAGGACAGTCGAACACTGAAGCTTTCTTT. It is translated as CASCQGQSNTEAFF.

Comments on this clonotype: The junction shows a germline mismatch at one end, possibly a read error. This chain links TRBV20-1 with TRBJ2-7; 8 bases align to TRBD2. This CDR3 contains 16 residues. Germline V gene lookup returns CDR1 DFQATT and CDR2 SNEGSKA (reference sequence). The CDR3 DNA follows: TGCAGTGCTAGAGATAAGGAGGGCGGGGGGTCCTACGAGCAGTGCTTC. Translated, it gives CSARDKEGGGSYEQCF.

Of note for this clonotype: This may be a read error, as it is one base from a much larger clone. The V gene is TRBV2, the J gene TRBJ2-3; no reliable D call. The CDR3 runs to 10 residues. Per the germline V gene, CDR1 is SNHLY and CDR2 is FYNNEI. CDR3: CTSVDDTQYF. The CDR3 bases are TGTACCAGCGTCGACGATACGCAGTATTTT.

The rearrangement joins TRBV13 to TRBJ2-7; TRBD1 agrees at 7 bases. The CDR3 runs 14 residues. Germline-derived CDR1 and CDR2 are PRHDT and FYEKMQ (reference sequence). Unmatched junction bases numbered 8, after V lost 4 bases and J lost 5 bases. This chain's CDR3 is CASSSDRVVDEQYF. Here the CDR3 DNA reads TGTGCCAGCAGCTCCGACAGGGTTGTAGACGAGCAGTACTTC.

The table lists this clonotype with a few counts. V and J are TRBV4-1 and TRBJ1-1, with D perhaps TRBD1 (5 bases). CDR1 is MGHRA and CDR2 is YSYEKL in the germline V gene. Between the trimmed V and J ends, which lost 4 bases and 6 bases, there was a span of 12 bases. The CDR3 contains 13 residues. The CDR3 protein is CASSRLGPAEAFF. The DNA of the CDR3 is TGCGCCAGCAGCCGACTGGGGCCGGCTGAAGCTTTCTTT.

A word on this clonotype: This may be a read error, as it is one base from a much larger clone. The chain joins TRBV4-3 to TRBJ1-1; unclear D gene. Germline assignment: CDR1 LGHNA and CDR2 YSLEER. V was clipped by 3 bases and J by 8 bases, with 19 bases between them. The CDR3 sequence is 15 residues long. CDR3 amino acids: CASSQDQNLATEAFF. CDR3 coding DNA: TGCGCCAGCAGCCAGGACCAAAATCTAGCGACAGAAGCTTTCTTT.

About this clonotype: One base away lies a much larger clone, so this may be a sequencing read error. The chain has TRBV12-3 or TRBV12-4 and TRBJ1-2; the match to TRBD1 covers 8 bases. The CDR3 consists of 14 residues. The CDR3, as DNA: TGTGCCAGCAGTACGTATCAGGGGGCTTCTGGCTGCACCTTC. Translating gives CASSTYQGASGCTF.

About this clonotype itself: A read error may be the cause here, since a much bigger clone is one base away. This chain's CDR3 is CASGPAWGATDTQYF. The DNA for the CDR3 is TGTGCCAGCGGCCCAGCATGGGGGGCGACAGATACGCAGTATTTT. The chain carries TRBV7-2 and TRBJ2-3; D assignment may be TRBD1 or TRBD2 (6 bases each). CDR3 length: 15 residues. From germline, CDR1 is SGHTA and CDR2 FQGNSA. V lost 8 bases, J lost 3 bases, and 18 bases lay in between.

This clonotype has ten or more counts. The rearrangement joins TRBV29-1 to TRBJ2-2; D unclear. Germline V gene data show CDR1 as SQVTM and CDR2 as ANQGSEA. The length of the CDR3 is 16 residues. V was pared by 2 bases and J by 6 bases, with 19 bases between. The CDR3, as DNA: TGCAGCGTTGAAAGGTTAAGGGATGGGCGAGCCGGGGAGCTGTTTTTT. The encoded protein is CSVERLRDGRAGELFF.

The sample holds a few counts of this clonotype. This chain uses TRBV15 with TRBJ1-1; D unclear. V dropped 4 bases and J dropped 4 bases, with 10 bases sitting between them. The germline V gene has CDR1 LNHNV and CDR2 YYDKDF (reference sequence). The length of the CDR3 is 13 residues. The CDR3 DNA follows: TGTGCCACCAGCACCGTATGGGGCACTGAAGCTTTCTTT. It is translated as CATSTVWGTEAFF.

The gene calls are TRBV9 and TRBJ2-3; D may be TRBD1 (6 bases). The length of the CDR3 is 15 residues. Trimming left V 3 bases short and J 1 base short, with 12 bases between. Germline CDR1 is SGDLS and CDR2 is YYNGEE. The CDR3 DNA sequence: TGTGCCAGCAGCGAAAGTTCAGGGGGCACAGATACGCAGTATTTT. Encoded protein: CASSESSGGTDTQYF.

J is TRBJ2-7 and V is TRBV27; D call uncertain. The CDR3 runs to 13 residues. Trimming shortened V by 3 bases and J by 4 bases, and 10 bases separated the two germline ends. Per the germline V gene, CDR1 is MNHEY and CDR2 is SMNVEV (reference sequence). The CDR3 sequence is CASSFKAEYEQYF. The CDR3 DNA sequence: TGTGCCAGCAGTTTCAAGGCGGAATACGAGCAGTACTTC.

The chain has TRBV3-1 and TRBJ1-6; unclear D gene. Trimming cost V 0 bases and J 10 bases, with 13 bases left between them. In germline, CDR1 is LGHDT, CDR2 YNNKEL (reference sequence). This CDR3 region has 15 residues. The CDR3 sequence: CASSQEPGVESPLHF. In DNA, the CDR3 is TGTGCCAGCAGCCAAGAACCGGGTGTGGAGTCACCCCTCCACTTT.

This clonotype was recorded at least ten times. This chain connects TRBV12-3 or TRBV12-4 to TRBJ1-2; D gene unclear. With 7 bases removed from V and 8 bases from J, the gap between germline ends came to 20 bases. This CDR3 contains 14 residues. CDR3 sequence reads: CASISLSGRRGYTF. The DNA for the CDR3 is TGTGCCAGCATTAGCTTAAGCGGGCGTAGGGGCTACACCTTC.

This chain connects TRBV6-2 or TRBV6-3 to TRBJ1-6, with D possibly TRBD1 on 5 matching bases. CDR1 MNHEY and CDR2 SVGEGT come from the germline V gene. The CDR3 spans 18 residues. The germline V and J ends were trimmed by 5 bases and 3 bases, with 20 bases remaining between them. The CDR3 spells CASSRSGTVIDYNSPLHF. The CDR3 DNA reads TGTGCCAGCAGTAGATCCGGGACGGTGATCGACTATAATTCACCCCTCCACTTT.

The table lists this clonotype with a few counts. For the CDR3, the DNA is TGTGCCAGCAGCGCCGGCGGAAGCCATACGCAGTATTTT. This encodes CASSAGGSHTQYF. The chain employs TRBV9 and TRBJ2-3; no clear D. Trimming pared 3 bases from V and 7 bases from J, leaving 12 bases between. This CDR3 is built from 13 residues. CDR1 is SGDLS and CDR2 is YYNGEE in the germline V gene.

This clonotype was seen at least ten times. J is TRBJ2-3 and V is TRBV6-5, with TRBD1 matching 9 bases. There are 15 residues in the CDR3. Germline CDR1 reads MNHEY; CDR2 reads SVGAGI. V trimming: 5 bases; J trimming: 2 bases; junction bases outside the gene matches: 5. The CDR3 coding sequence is TGTGCCAGCAGTCTCGGGACAGGGACCACAGATACGCAGTATTTT. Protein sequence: CASSLGTGTTDTQYF.

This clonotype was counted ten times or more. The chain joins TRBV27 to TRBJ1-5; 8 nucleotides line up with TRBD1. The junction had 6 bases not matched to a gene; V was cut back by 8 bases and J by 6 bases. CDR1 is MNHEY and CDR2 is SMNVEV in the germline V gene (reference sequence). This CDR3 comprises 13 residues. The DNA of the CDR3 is TGTGCCAGCGGGGCAGGGGGCGGTCAGCCCCAGCATTTT. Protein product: CASGAGGGQPQHF.

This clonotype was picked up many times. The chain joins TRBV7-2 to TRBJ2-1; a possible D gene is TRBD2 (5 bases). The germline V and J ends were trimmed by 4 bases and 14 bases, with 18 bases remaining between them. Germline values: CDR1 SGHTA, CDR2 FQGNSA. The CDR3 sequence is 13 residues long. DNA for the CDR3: TGTGCCAGCAGCTACCTCGGGGTAGGTGGCGAGTTCTTC. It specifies CASSYLGVGGEFF.

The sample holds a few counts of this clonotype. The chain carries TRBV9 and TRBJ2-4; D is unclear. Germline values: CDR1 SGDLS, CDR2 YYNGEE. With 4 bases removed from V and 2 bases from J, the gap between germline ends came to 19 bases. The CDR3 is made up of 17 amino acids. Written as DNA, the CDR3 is TGTGCCAGCAGCTCGAGTGATACATTCGTGTCCAAAAACATTCAGTACTTC. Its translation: CASSSSDTFVSKNIQYF.

CDR3: CASSQITGTGGLYEQYF. CDR3 nucleotides: TGCGCCAGCAGCCAAATAACCGGGACAGGGGGCCTCTACGAGCAGTACTTC. This sequence joins TRBV4-1 and TRBJ2-7, with 12 bases that match TRBD1. The CDR3 is made up of 17 amino acids. V shed 2 bases and J 3 bases; nucleotides not matched to a gene: 8. Germline values: CDR1 MGHRA, CDR2 YSYEKL.

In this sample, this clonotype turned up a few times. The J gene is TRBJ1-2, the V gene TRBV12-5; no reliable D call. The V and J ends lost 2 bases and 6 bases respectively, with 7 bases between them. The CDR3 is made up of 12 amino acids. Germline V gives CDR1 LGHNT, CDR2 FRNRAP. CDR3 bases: TGTGCTAGTGGTTTGTCAGTACATGGCTACACCTTC. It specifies CASGLSVHGYTF. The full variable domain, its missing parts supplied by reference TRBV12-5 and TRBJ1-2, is DARVTQTPRHKVTEMGQEVTMRCQPILGHNTVFWYRQTMMQGLELLAYFRNRAPLDDSGMPKDRFSAEMPDATLATLKIQPSEPRDSAVYFCASGLSVHGYTFGSGTRLTVV.

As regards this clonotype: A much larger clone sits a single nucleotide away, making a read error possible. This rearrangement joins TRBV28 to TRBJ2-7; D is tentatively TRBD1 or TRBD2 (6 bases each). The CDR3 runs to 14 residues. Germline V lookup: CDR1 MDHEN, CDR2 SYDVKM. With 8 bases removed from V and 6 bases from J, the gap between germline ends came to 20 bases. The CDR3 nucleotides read TGTGCCAGCGGCAGAAACGTGGGGGGCCGCGAGCAGTACTTC. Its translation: CASGRNVGGREQYF. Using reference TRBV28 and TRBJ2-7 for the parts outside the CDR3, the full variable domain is DVKVTQSSRYLVKRTGEKVFLECVQDMDHENMFWYRQDPGLGLRLIYFSYDVKMKEKGDIPEGYSVSREKKERFSLILESASTNQTSMYLCASGRNVGGREQYFGPGTRLTVT.